The clone carrying this T cell receptor beta chain was seen at least ten times. The data were taken from a study of patients and donors after allogeneic stem cell transplantation. TCRdb re-analysed the RT-PCR reads in MiXCR, keeping a single row per CDR3 protein. The sample carries roughly 960,000 distinct CDR3 sequences, roughly 18% recorded once. The sample consisted of blood, either unsorted or a sorted T cell fraction (not recorded which). The clonotype was recovered from a human donor who was either an allogeneic HSCT recipient or a stem cell or donor lymphocyte infusion donor (not recorded which). It is not recorded whose cells these are; they may come from a transplant donor.

The CDR3 spells CAISGVDNEQFF. The CDR3 DNA reads as TGTGCCATCAGTGGTGTGGACAATGAGCAGTTCTTC. The V and J genes are TRBV10-3 and TRBJ2-1; no firm D call. Germline V gives CDR1 ENHRY, CDR2 SYGVKD. The V and J ends lost 4 bases and 5 bases respectively, with 6 bases between them. CDR3 length: 12 residues.